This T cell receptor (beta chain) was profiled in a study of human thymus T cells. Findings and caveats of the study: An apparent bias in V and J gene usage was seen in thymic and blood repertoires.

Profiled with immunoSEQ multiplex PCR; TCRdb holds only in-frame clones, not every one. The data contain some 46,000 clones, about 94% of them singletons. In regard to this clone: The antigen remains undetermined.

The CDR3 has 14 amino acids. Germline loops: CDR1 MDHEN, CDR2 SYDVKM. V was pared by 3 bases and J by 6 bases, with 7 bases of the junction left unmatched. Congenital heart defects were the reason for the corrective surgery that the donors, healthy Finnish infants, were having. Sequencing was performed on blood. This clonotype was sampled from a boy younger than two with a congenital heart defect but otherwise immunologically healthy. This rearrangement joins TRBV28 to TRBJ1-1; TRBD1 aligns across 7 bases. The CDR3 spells CASSFTGTVPEAFF. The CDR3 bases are TGTGCCAGCAGTTTCACCGGGACAGTCCCTGAAGCTTTCTTT.